The 12 T cell receptor beta chains given below trace back to one sample, sequenced in a study of CD8 T cells in ankylosing spondylitis. MiXCR, applied by TCRdb to the 5' RACE reads, yields one record per CDR3 protein. Altogether around 120,000 distinct CDR3 sequences are present, about 24% being singletons, with the ten largest covering around an eighth. The sample consisted of synovial fluid, either unsorted or a sorted T cell fraction (not recorded which). The receptors were sampled from a male donor with ankylosing spondylitis.

This clonotype was seen ten or more times. The chain combines TRBV12-3 or TRBV12-4 with TRBJ2-5; 11 bases are shared with TRBD2. The CDR3 is made up of 15 amino acids. Unmatched junction bases numbered 7, after V lost 7 bases and J lost 3 bases. The CDR3 bases are TGTGCCAGCAACGTTATAGCGGGAGGGGAAGAGACCCAGTACTTC. It is translated as CASNVIAGGEETQYF.

The chain joins TRBV15 to TRBJ1-1; D might be TRBD1 (5 bases). The length of the CDR3 is 12 residues. In germline, CDR1 is LNHNV, CDR2 YYDKDF (reference sequence). V was trimmed by 5 bases and J by 4 bases, leaving 8 bases between them. CDR3 sequence: CATSVDSTEAFF. Here the CDR3 DNA reads TGTGCCACCAGCGTCGACAGCACTGAAGCTTTCTTT.

This clonotype occurred many times. CDR3 region: CASSLDQGHYNEQFF. The DNA of the CDR3 is TGTGCCAGCAGCTTAGATCAGGGGCACTACAATGAGCAGTTCTTC. The rearrangement uses TRBV11-2 and TRBJ2-1; possibly TRBD1 for D (6 bases). V dropped 0 bases and J dropped 3 bases, with 9 bases sitting between them. CDR3 size: 15 residues. The germline V gene has CDR1 SGHAT and CDR2 FQNNGV.

The chain links TRBV3-1 to TRBJ2-7; 11 nucleotides agree with TRBD2. V was clipped by 0 bases and J by 3 bases; unmatched bases: 4. The CDR3 consists of 16 residues. Germline-derived CDR1 and CDR2 are LGHDT and YNNKEL (reference sequence). CDR3 sequence reads: CASSQDPGTSGYEQYF. The CDR3 DNA is TGTGCCAGCAGCCAAGATCCTGGGACTAGCGGCTACGAGCAGTACTTC.

This rearrangement joins TRBV28 to TRBJ1-1; 7 bases fit TRBD1. This CDR3 is built from 17 residues. Trimming at V came to 4 bases and at J to 0 bases, leaving 11 bases not matched to a gene. The V gene's germline CDR1 is MDHEN and CDR2 SYDVKM. The CDR3 loop reads CASSYPLRQGLNTEAFF. The CDR3 region has the DNA TGTGCCAGCAGTTACCCGCTTCGACAGGGCTTGAACACTGAAGCTTTCTTT.

This rearrangement joins TRBV20-1 to TRBJ1-5, with D hard to call. Germline V gives CDR1 DFQATT, CDR2 SNEGSKA (reference sequence). V lost 3 bases and J lost 0, with 15 bases in between. The CDR3 has 16 amino acids. In DNA form, the CDR3 reads TGCAGTGCTAGGGTCGTCGGCGGAAGTAGCAATCAGCCCCAGCATTTT. This codes for CSARVVGGSSNQPQHF.

There are many counts of this clonotype. The chain is built from TRBV7-2 and TRBJ2-1; tentative D call: TRBD1 (6 bases). V was cut by 5 bases and J by 0 bases, with 11 bases left in between. CDR1 is SGHTA, CDR2 FQGNSA, per germline. There are 15 residues in the CDR3. CDR3 region: CASSPQGSSYNEQFF. For the CDR3, the DNA is TGTGCCAGCAGCCCCCAGGGGAGCTCCTACAATGAGCAGTTCTTC.

This chain uses TRBV12-3 or TRBV12-4 with TRBJ2-1; D possibly matches TRBD1 or TRBD2 (5 bases each). There are 14 residues in the CDR3. The ends were cut back, 7 bases at V and 9 bases at J, with 19 bases in the middle. The DNA for the CDR3 is TGTGCCAGCATCTCCGGGGACCCTTCGGGTGAGCAGTTCTTC. Its protein product is CASISGDPSGEQFF.

The V call is TRBV27, the J call TRBJ1-4, with D unresolved. This CDR3 contains 15 residues. Germline-derived CDR1 and CDR2 are MNHEY and SMNVEV (reference sequence). The V gene lost 6 bases and the J gene lost 2 bases, with 13 bases spanning the gap. The CDR3 here is CASSPIGRTNEKLFF. For the CDR3, the DNA is TGTGCCAGCAGCCCTATCGGAAGGACTAATGAAAAACTGTTTTTT.

This clonotype was seen only a few times. The V gene is TRBV7-2, the J gene TRBJ2-2, with a possible D match to TRBD1 (6 bases). The CDR3 is 14 amino acids. Germline CDR1 SGHTA, CDR2 FQGNSA. V lost 6 bases and J 0 bases, leaving 8 bases between the germline ends. The DNA for the CDR3 is TGTGCCAGCAGGTACAGGGCGAACACCGGGGAGCTGTTTTTT. Its protein is CASRYRANTGELFF.

The CDR3 bases are TGTGCCAGCAGGGCTCAGGGGTTCTACGAGCAGTACGTC. Translation: CASRAQGFYEQYV. V is TRBV28 and J is TRBJ2-7; D is perhaps TRBD1 (6 bases). The V gene's germline CDR1 is MDHEN and CDR2 SYDVKM. The CDR3 is made up of 13 amino acids. Trimming removed 6 bases from V and 3 bases from J, with 12 bases in between.

This clonotype was seen a few times. CDR3 residues: CASRPGGLETQYF. DNA of the CDR3: TGTGCCAGCAGACCAGGGGGCTTGGAGACCCAGTACTTC. This chain connects TRBV3-1 to TRBJ2-5, with 8 bases matching TRBD1. Trimming cost V 6 bases and J 5 bases; bases outside gene matches: 5. This CDR3 is 13 amino acids long. CDR1 is LGHDT, CDR2 YNNKEL, per germline (reference sequence).